Shown below are 20 T cell receptor beta chains from a single sample sequenced in a study of early T cells in non-severe SARS-CoV-2 infection. TCRdb called the 5' RACE reads again in MiXCR, with one record for every CDR3 protein. The data hold some 82,000 distinct CDR3 sequences, with roughly 6% observed a single time. The sample was whole blood. The receptors come from an adult who was a healthcare worker with PCR-confirmed SARS-CoV-2 infection or an uninfected control (not recorded which).

A few counts support this clonotype. V is TRBV19 and J is TRBJ1-1, with D tentatively TRBD1 (6 bases). Germline CDR1 reads LNHDA; CDR2 reads SQIVND (reference sequence). The CDR3 covers 16 residues. Trimming pared 6 bases from V and 0 bases from J, leaving 17 bases between. The CDR3 protein is CASRRQGSQVNTEAFF. CDR3 in DNA: TGTGCCAGTAGACGGCAGGGGAGTCAAGTGAACACTGAAGCTTTCTTT. Variable domain in full (rest from reference TRBV19 and TRBJ1-1): DGGITQSPKYLFRKEGQNVTLSCEQNLNHDAMYWYRQDPGQGLRLIYYSQIVNDFQKGDIAEGYSVSREKKESFPLTVTSAQKNPTAFYLCASRRQGSQVNTEAFFGQGTRLTVV.

This clonotype has at least ten counts. The chain joins TRBV5-4 to TRBJ2-3; a weak D match, TRBD2 (6 bases). V was trimmed by 6 bases and J by 2 bases, leaving 19 bases between them. This CDR3 has 16 residues. Per germline, CDR1 SGHNT and CDR2 YYREEE (reference sequence). The CDR3 loop reads CASTPPGTWNTDTQYF. CDR3 sequence (DNA): TGTGCCAGCACTCCTCCCGGGACTTGGAACACAGATACGCAGTATTTT.

At least ten counts were recorded for this clonotype. The rearrangement links TRBV20-1 to TRBJ2-3; unclear D gene. This CDR3 comprises 14 residues. V dropped 2 bases and J dropped 0 bases, with 9 bases sitting between them. CDR1 is DFQATT and CDR2 is SNEGSKA in the germline V gene (reference sequence). CDR3 DNA sequence: TGCAGTGCTAGATCTGGGTCCAGCACAGATACGCAGTATTTT. Translating it yields CSARSGSSTDTQYF.

The CDR3 nucleotides are TGCGCCAGCAGTGAGGTTACAGTCGATGGCTACACCTTC. Amino acid sequence: CASSEVTVDGYTF. J is TRBJ1-2 and V is TRBV10-2; D ambiguous. Deletions cut 2 bases from V and 6 bases from J, with 10 bases between. Germline V gene sequence: CDR1 WSHSY, CDR2 SAAADI. This CDR3 comprises 13 residues.

The rearrangement links TRBV29-1 to TRBJ1-1, with 7 positions matching TRBD1. V trimming: 3 bases; J trimming: 0 bases; junction bases outside the gene matches: 4. CDR1 and CDR2 from the germline V gene are SQVTM and ANQGSEA. This CDR3 spans 14 amino acids. The CDR3 sequence: CSVDPQGMNTEAFF. CDR3 bases: TGCAGCGTTGACCCACAGGGGATGAACACTGAAGCTTTCTTT.

This clonotype was observed at least ten times. The J gene is TRBJ1-4, the V gene TRBV5-1; weak D call: TRBD1 (6 bases). The germline V and J ends were trimmed by 5 bases and 8 bases, with 13 bases remaining between them. The CDR3 is 13 residues long. CDR1 is SGHRS and CDR2 is YFSETQ in the germline V gene. Here the CDR3 reads CASRGQGKEKLFF. Here the CDR3 DNA reads TGCGCCAGCAGAGGGCAGGGGAAGGAAAAACTGTTTTTT.

This clonotype showed up just a few times. The V gene is TRBV5-1, the J gene TRBJ1-2; TRBD1 aligns across 7 bases. The CDR3 contains 17 residues. V gave up 4 bases and J gave up 1 base; unmatched junction bases: 13. Per germline, CDR1 SGHRS and CDR2 YFSETQ. This chain's CDR3 is CASSLGQTATFNYGYTF. The DNA of the CDR3 is TGCGCCAGCAGCCTGGGACAGACGGCCACCTTTAACTATGGCTACACCTTC.

Ten or more counts support this clonotype. This chain connects TRBV12-3 or TRBV12-4 to TRBJ1-6, with 11 bases aligning to TRBD1. The CDR3 runs to 15 residues. With 5 bases clipped from V and 8 bases from J, the junction kept 5 bases outside the gene matches. The CDR3 DNA reads TGTGCCAGCAGTCTCCGGGACAGGGGGTATTCACCCCTCCACTTT. Protein: CASSLRDRGYSPLHF.

The table lists this clonotype with a few counts. The chain uses TRBV28 and TRBJ2-7; perhaps TRBD1 as D (5 bases). CDR1 and CDR2 from the germline V gene are MDHEN and SYDVKM. CDR3 length: 12 residues. Trimming stripped 5 bases from V and 6 bases from J, with 11 bases between. The CDR3 nucleotides read TGTGCCAGCAGTAAGGACATTCGCGAGCAGTACTTC. Translating gives CASSKDIREQYF.

Remarks on this clonotype: One junction end disagrees with the germline gene, perhaps due to a read error. The genes are TRBV25-1 and TRBJ2-7; D possibly uses TRBD1 or TRBD2 (5 bases each). Germline assignment: CDR1 MGHDK and CDR2 SYGVNS. CDR3 length equals 13 residues. CDR3 amino acids: CPSSAVGVTKQYF. The CDR3, as DNA: TGTCCCAGCAGTGCCGTGGGGGTAACGAAGCAGTACTTC.

This clonotype was recorded many times. The rearrangement joins TRBV20-1 to TRBJ2-3; 12 nucleotides agree with TRBD1. Per the germline V gene, CDR1 is DFQATT and CDR2 is SNEGSKA (reference sequence). The CDR3 covers 17 residues. The junction had 12 bases not matched to a gene; V was cut back by 3 bases and J by 5 bases. In DNA form, the CDR3 reads TGCAGTGCTAGCGCTCCCGCCGGGACAGGGGGCGGAGATACGCAGTATTTT. Amino acid sequence: CSASAPAGTGGGDTQYF.

This clonotype appeared many times. This sequence joins TRBV7-6 and TRBJ1-2; weak D call: TRBD1 (6 bases). The CDR3 has 15 amino acids. Trimming stripped 5 bases from V and 0 bases from J, with 13 bases between. CDR1 and CDR2 (germline): SGHVS, FNYEAQ. The CDR3 loop is CASSPGVETNYGYTF. CDR3 coding DNA: TGTGCCAGCAGCCCAGGGGTAGAGACTAACTATGGCTACACCTTC. Together with reference TRBV7-6 and TRBJ1-2, the CDR3 gives the full variable domain: GAGVSQSPRYKVTKRGQDVALRCDPISGHVSLYWYRQALGQGPEFLTYFNYEAQQDKSGLPNDRFSAERPEGSISTLTIQRTEQRDSAMYRCASSPGVETNYGYTFGSGTRLTVV.

This clonotype was counted between two and nine times. The chain carries TRBV12-3 or TRBV12-4 and TRBJ1-3; a possible D gene is TRBD1 (6 bases). The CDR3 has 14 amino acids. Trimming shortened V by 5 bases and J by 0 bases, and 8 bases separated the two germline ends. CDR3 nucleotide sequence: TGTGCCAGCAGTACGACAGGCTCTGGAAACACCATATATTTT. It codes for CASSTTGSGNTIYF.

Turning to this clonotype: A much bigger clone sits one base away, suggesting this may be a read error. The V and J genes are TRBV11-3 and TRBJ2-1; D is uncertain. The CDR3 is made up of 12 amino acids. Germline V CDR1 and CDR2: SGHNT, YENEEA. In nucleotides, the CDR3 is TGTACCAGCAGCTTAAATGCCAATGAGCAGTTCTTC. It specifies CTSSLNANEQFF.

This clonotype was observed a few times. The genes are TRBV20-1 and TRBJ2-5; the D gene is possibly TRBD2 (6 bases). Germline V gives CDR1 DFQATT, CDR2 SNEGSKA (reference sequence). The V and J ends lost 1 base and 0 bases respectively, with 18 bases between them. The CDR3 contains 17 residues. Here the CDR3 reads CSARVTSLLTNQETQYF. For the CDR3, the DNA is TGCAGTGCTAGAGTCACTAGCTTACTGACGAACCAAGAGACCCAGTACTTC.

This clonotype has just a few counts. The chain carries TRBV5-5 and TRBJ1-1; D unclear. The germline gives CDR1 SGHKS, CDR2 YYEKEE (reference sequence). Trimming removed 0 bases at V and 3 bases at J, with 12 bases between. The CDR3 contains 15 residues. CDR3 DNA sequence: TGTGCCAGCAGCTTGGAGTGGGGTTTGGACACTGAAGCTTTCTTT. Protein: CASSLEWGLDTEAFF.

There are a few counts of this clonotype. Its ends do not fully match the called genes, so a read error is possible. The chain is built from TRBV7-9 and TRBJ1-1; the D is unclear. CDR1 is SEHNR and CDR2 is FQNEAQ in the germline V gene (reference sequence). This CDR3 is 13 amino acids long. CDR3 DNA: TGTGCCAGCAGCTCCGGATCGCACACTGAAGTTTTCTTT. It encodes CASSSGSHTEVFF.

In its sample, this clonotype was seen a few times. The V and J genes are TRBV2 and TRBJ1-2, with a weak D call TRBD1 (6 bases). Germline-derived CDR1 and CDR2 are SNHLY and FYNNEI. The germline V and J ends were trimmed by 4 bases and 5 bases, with 17 bases remaining between them. The CDR3 length is 15 residues. The CDR3 reads CASSGLQGLLYGYTF. The CDR3 DNA follows: TGTGCCAGCAGTGGGCTACAGGGACTTCTTTATGGCTACACCTTC.

This CDR3 reads CASTFTGVDTGELFF. The DNA for the CDR3 is TGTGCCAGCACCTTTACAGGGGTGGACACCGGGGAGCTGTTTTTT. The chain couples TRBV6-6 to TRBJ2-2, with 7 bases fitting TRBD1. The germline V gene encodes CDR1 MNHNY and CDR2 SVGAGI (reference sequence). This CDR3 comprises 15 residues. With 7 bases clipped from V and 3 bases from J, the junction kept 8 bases outside the gene matches.

This rearrangement joins TRBV14 to TRBJ2-7; D remains unclear. This CDR3 is built from 13 residues. Trimming removed 1 base from V and 1 base from J, with 5 bases in between. Germline CDR1 SGHDN, CDR2 FVKESK. The CDR3 DNA reads TGTGCCAGCAGCCAAGCAATTTCCTACGAGCAGTACTTC. It is translated as CASSQAISYEQYF.